Each of the 18 T cell receptor beta chains below was sequenced from the same sample in a study of cytomegalovirus exposure and HLA in healthy donors. PCR employed 60 Vbeta and 13 Jbeta primers. Measured with immunoSEQ multiplex PCR; TCRdb has only the in-frame clones, and not every one. There are 200,000 to 250,000 clones in the sample, with around 1.1% held by the top ten. What was sequenced was PBMCs. Receptors originate from a girl under 10 years old in good health and CMV-seropositive.

CDR3 loop: CASTIMGPTSGAGELFF. The DNA of the CDR3 is TGTGCCAGCACCATTATGGGCCCCACTAGCGGGGCCGGGGAGCTGTTTTTT. The V and J genes are TRBV7-6 and TRBJ2-2; 10 bases are shared with TRBD2. Germline V gives CDR1 SGHVS, CDR2 FNYEAQ. The junction had 14 bases not matched to a gene; V was cut back by 7 bases and J by 6 bases. There are 17 residues in the CDR3.

This chain links TRBV28 with TRBJ1-2, with D perhaps TRBD1 (5 bases). V was trimmed by 10 bases and J by 3 bases, leaving 15 bases between them. CDR1 MDHEN and CDR2 SYDVKM come from the germline V gene. The CDR3 is 13 amino acids. The CDR3 region has the DNA TGTGCCATCCGGCGGGGGGTAGACTATGGCTACACCTTC. Encoded protein: CAIRRGVDYGYTF.

V is TRBV11-2 and J is TRBJ2-1, with 7 bases fitting TRBD1. CDR3 length: 15 amino acids. J was trimmed by 3 bases and V by 5 bases; bases with no gene match: 7. CDR1 SGHAT and CDR2 FQNNGV come from the germline V gene. CDR3 nucleotide sequence: TGTGCCAGCAGCCTCAGGGGACAGATCTACAATGAGCAGTTCTTC. Protein product: CASSLRGQIYNEQFF.

V gene TRBV7-8 combines with J gene TRBJ1-5; 8 bases align to TRBD1. V lost 4 bases, J lost 3 bases, and 5 bases stayed unmatched. This CDR3 is built from 15 residues. The germline CDR1 and CDR2 sequences are SGHVS and FQNEAQ. DNA for the CDR3: TGTGCCAGCAGCTCCCGGGACAGGAACAATCAGCCCCAGCATTTT. This translates into CASSSRDRNNQPQHF.

The chain uses TRBV28 and TRBJ1-3; D possibly corresponds to TRBD1 (5 bases). The germline CDR1 and CDR2 sequences are MDHEN and SYDVKM. CDR3 size: 15 residues. V lost 5 bases, J lost 0 bases, and 11 bases lay in between. For the CDR3, the DNA is TGTGCCAGCAGTCTGACAGTCAACTCTGGAAACACCATATATTTT. Protein sequence: CASSLTVNSGNTIYF. Full variable domain (missing parts from reference TRBV28 and TRBJ1-3): DVKVTQSSRYLVKRTGEKVFLECVQDMDHENMFWYRQDPGLGLRLIYFSYDVKMKEKGDIPEGYSVSREKKERFSLILESASTNQTSMYLCASSLTVNSGNTIYFGEGSWLTVV.

The J gene is TRBJ2-3, the V gene TRBV2, with 9 bases aligning to TRBD2. CDR1 and CDR2 (germline): SNHLY, FYNNEI. V shed 4 bases, J shed 4 bases, and the junction held 9 bases outside the gene matches. This CDR3 has 16 amino acids. The CDR3 is CASSGLRGRAADTQYF. The CDR3 DNA is TGTGCCAGCAGTGGTTTGCGCGGGAGGGCAGCAGATACGCAGTATTTT.

V is TRBV28 and J is TRBJ1-5; D is ambiguous. Between the trimmed V and J ends, which lost 3 bases and 7 bases, there was a span of 10 bases. CDR1 MDHEN and CDR2 SYDVKM come from the germline V gene. This CDR3 comprises 13 residues. DNA for the CDR3: TGTGCCAGCAGTTTGACGGGGTGGCAGCCCCAGCATTTT. Amino acids: CASSLTGWQPQHF.

V usage is TRBV10-3 and J usage is TRBJ1-2, with D possibly matching TRBD1 (5 bases). Germline V lookup: CDR1 ENHRY, CDR2 SYGVKD. CDR3 size: 13 residues. Trimming took off 2 bases at V and 2 bases at J, with 6 bases between the two ends. CDR3 loop: CAISEGQNYGYTF. In nucleotides, the CDR3 is TGTGCCATCAGTGAGGGACAAAACTATGGCTACACCTTC.

This chain joins TRBV7-9 and TRBJ1-5, with TRBD1 identical over 10 bases. V dropped 5 bases and J dropped 3; count of bases not matched to a gene: 7. Germline V lookup: CDR1 SEHNR, CDR2 FQNEAQ (reference sequence). The length of the CDR3 is 16 residues. CDR3 sequence reads: CASSPGQGGFNQPQHF. CDR3 sequence (DNA): TGTGCCAGCAGCCCCGGACAGGGGGGCTTCAATCAGCCCCAGCATTTT.

The chain joins TRBV10-3 to TRBJ2-1; D is ambiguous. The V gene lost 4 bases and the J gene lost 10 bases, with 11 bases spanning the gap. This CDR3 is 12 amino acids long. Looked up from germline, CDR1 is ENHRY and CDR2 is SYGVKD. This CDR3 reads CAISVEPPEQFF. In DNA form, the CDR3 reads TGTGCCATCAGTGTAGAGCCCCCCGAGCAGTTCTTC.

This rearrangement joins TRBV11-3 to TRBJ1-1, with TRBD1 matching over 8 bases. Germline-derived CDR1 and CDR2 are SGHNT and YENEEA. This CDR3 is built from 15 residues. Trimming took 5 bases from V and 0 from J; bases not matched to a gene: 5. The chain's CDR3 is CASSPRQGLNTEAFF. The CDR3 nucleotides read TGTGCCAGCAGCCCAAGACAGGGGTTGAACACTGAAGCTTTCTTT. Full variable domain (rest looked up from reference TRBV11-3 and TRBJ1-1): EAGVVQSPRYKIIEKKQPVAFWCNPISGHNTLYWYLQNLGQGPELLIRYENEEAVDDSQLPKDRFSAERLKGVDSTLKIQPAELGDSAVYLCASSPRQGLNTEAFFGQGTRLTVV.

The V and J genes are TRBV19 and TRBJ2-1; TRBD2 matches at 7 bases. CDR3 length: 15 amino acids. The V segment lost 8 bases and the J segment 4 bases; nucleotides outside the gene matches: 11. Germline V CDR1 and CDR2: LNHDA, SQIVND (reference sequence). As DNA, the CDR3 is TGTGCCAGTGGGGCGTCTAGCGGAGCTTACAATGAGCAGTTCTTC. Amino acids: CASGASSGAYNEQFF.

The chain combines TRBV28 with TRBJ2-5, with TRBD2 matching 8 bases. The DNA end is a closer match to TRBJ2-7, so the J assignment may be wrong. The CDR3 spans 17 residues. Germline loops: CDR1 MDHEN, CDR2 SYDVKM. The CDR3 bases are TGTGCCAGCAGTTACAACCCTACCGGGACTAGCTCCTACGAGCAGTACTTC. It specifies CASSYNPTGTSSYEQYF.

The chain carries TRBV9 and TRBJ2-7; 10 bases are shared with TRBD2. CDR3 length: 13 amino acids. CDR1 SGDLS and CDR2 YYNGEE come from the germline V gene. J was trimmed by 7 bases and V by 0 bases; bases with no gene match: 1. The CDR3 nucleotides are TGTGCCAGCAGCGTAGGACTAGCGGGTGAGCAGTACTTC. It specifies CASSVGLAGEQYF.

The V and J genes are TRBV15 and TRBJ2-3; weak D call: TRBD1 (6 bases). The V end lost 7 bases, the J end lost 1 base, and 15 bases lay between the germline ends. Per the germline V gene, CDR1 is LNHNV and CDR2 is YYDKDF (reference sequence). The CDR3 covers 15 residues. The CDR3 region has the DNA TGTGCCACCAAACCAGTCGCAGGGGGCACAGATACGCAGTATTTT. It encodes CATKPVAGGTDTQYF.

The chain's CDR3 is CASSPGLAGGYEQYF. Written as DNA, the CDR3 is TGCGCCAGCAGCCCGGGACTAGCGGGAGGATACGAGCAGTACTTC. The chain is built from TRBV5-1 and TRBJ2-7; 15 bases line up with TRBD2. Trimming removed 4 bases from V and 4 bases from J; junction bases left unmatched: 3. Germline assignment: CDR1 SGHRS and CDR2 YFSETQ. There are 15 residues in the CDR3.

The rearrangement uses TRBV7-3 and TRBJ1-1, with 9 bases that match TRBD1. There are 16 residues in the CDR3. CDR1 SGHTA and CDR2 FQGTGA come from the germline V gene. The V gene end was trimmed by 5 bases and the J gene end by 0 bases; junction bases not matched to a gene: 7. CDR3 sequence reads: CASSPGQGYMNTEAFF. CDR3 DNA: TGTGCCAGCAGCCCGGGACAGGGTTACATGAACACTGAAGCTTTCTTT.

The V call is TRBV5-4, the J call TRBJ2-2; D may be TRBD1 (6 bases). V shed 4 bases and J shed 0 bases, with 10 bases lying between them. The germline V gene has CDR1 SGHNT and CDR2 YYREEE (reference sequence). The CDR3 has 15 residues. CDR3 sequence reads: CASSPGTTNTGELFF. CDR3 nucleotides: TGTGCCAGCAGCCCCGGGACAACGAACACCGGGGAGCTGTTTTTT.